Each of the 14 T cell receptor beta chains below was sequenced from the same sample in a study of neurological immune-mediated disorders. Specified time point: technical triplicate 3. MiXCR, applied by TCRdb to the 5' RACE reads, yields one record per CDR3 protein. The sample holds around 47,000 distinct CDR3 sequences, 20% to 25% seen once. The sequencing sample was made of PBMCs. The source of these receptors is a man aged 55 to 70 with HTLV-1-associated myelopathy (HAM/TSP).

This clonotype was observed many times. The gene calls are TRBV28 and TRBJ2-5, with TRBD2 as a possible D gene (5 bases). The germline V and J ends were trimmed by 3 bases and 1 base, with 6 bases remaining between them. Per the germline V gene, CDR1 is MDHEN and CDR2 is SYDVKM. The CDR3 contains 13 residues. In DNA, the CDR3 is TGTGCCAGCAGTTTGAGCGGCCAAGAGACCCAGTACTTC. Its protein is CASSLSGQETQYF.

The rearrangement links TRBV12-3 or TRBV12-4 to TRBJ2-3; TRBD2 might be the D (6 bases). The CDR3 has 14 amino acids. V shed 5 bases and J shed 3 bases, with 12 bases lying between them. The CDR3 protein is CASSPVTRTDTQYF. CDR3 bases: TGTGCCAGCAGTCCTGTGACTAGAACAGATACGCAGTATTTT.

This clonotype was seen ten or more times. The chain links TRBV4-1 to TRBJ2-1; 12 bases line up with TRBD2. This CDR3 has 18 residues. The ends lost 0 bases at V and 5 bases at J; junction bases unmatched: 8. Germline lookup yields CDR1 MGHRA and CDR2 YSYEKL. DNA of the CDR3: TGCGCCAGCAGCCAAGATAGGGCTAGCGGGAGGGCGAACAATGAGCAGTTCTTC. Amino acids: CASSQDRASGRANNEQFF.

This clonotype was seen at least ten times. V is TRBV30 and J is TRBJ1-3; D is unclear. The CDR3 has 12 amino acids. The germline V and J ends were trimmed by 3 bases and 7 bases, with 10 bases remaining between them. Germline CDR1 and CDR2: GTSNPN and SVGIG (reference sequence). The CDR3 DNA reads as TGTGCCTGGAGGGGCGTTGGCAACACCATATATTTT. Translating gives CAWRGVGNTIYF. The entire variable domain, with the rest obtained from reference TRBV30 and TRBJ1-3, is as follows: SQTIHQWPATLVQPVGSPLSLECTVEGTSNPNLYWYRQAAGRGLQLLFYSVGIGQISSEVPQNLSASRPQDRQFILSSKKLLLSDSGFYLCAWRGVGNTIYFGEGSWLTVV.

This clonotype was detected ten times or more. V and J are TRBV15 and TRBJ2-7; 9 nucleotides line up with TRBD1. V was pared by 0 bases and J by 4 bases, with 4 bases of the junction left unmatched. In germline, CDR1 is LNHNV, CDR2 YYDKDF (reference sequence). The CDR3 is 15 amino acids. The CDR3 loop is CATSRDTTGGYEQYF. In DNA, the CDR3 is TGTGCCACCAGCAGAGATACGACAGGGGGATACGAGCAGTACTTC.

The chain has TRBV3-1 and TRBJ2-3; 10 positions match TRBD2. J lost 6 bases, V lost 0 bases, and 6 bases had no gene match. Germline-derived CDR1 and CDR2 are LGHDT and YNNKEL (reference sequence). CDR3 size: 16 residues. CDR3 in amino acids: CASSQDQLAGLDTQYF. CDR3 nucleotide sequence: TGTGCCAGCAGCCAAGATCAACTAGCGGGATTGGATACGCAGTATTTT.

Ten or more counts support this clonotype. The chain couples TRBV5-1 to TRBJ1-1; D is uncertain. This CDR3 has 14 residues. Per germline, CDR1 SGHRS and CDR2 YFSETQ. Deletions cut 0 bases from V and 4 bases from J, with 10 bases between. DNA for the CDR3: TGCGCCAGCAGCTTGGCCAAAGGCGGCACTGAAGCTTTCTTT. It codes for CASSLAKGGTEAFF.

In this sample, this clonotype is medium-sized. The genes are TRBV20-1 and TRBJ2-5; 8 bases line up with TRBD2. V trimming: 1 base; J trimming: 4 bases; junction bases outside the gene matches: 5. The CDR3 is 14 amino acids. Per the germline V gene, CDR1 is DFQATT and CDR2 is SNEGSKA (reference sequence). CDR3 residues: CSARAGGPLETQYF. CDR3 coding DNA: TGCAGTGCTAGAGCGGGAGGGCCGTTAGAGACCCAGTACTTC.

The table lists this clonotype with many counts. The V gene is TRBV15, the J gene TRBJ2-5; no reliable D call. Germline V CDR1 and CDR2: LNHNV, YYDKDF (reference sequence). The CDR3 consists of 14 residues. Trimming left V 0 bases short and J 5 bases short, with 10 bases between. In DNA, the CDR3 is TGTGCCACCAGCAGAGACCGAACACCGGAGACCCAGTACTTC. Its protein is CATSRDRTPETQYF.

With regard to this clonotype: A single base separates this from a much larger clone, so it may be a read error. The chain joins TRBV28 to TRBJ2-3; a possible D gene is TRBD2 (5 bases). Trimming removed 6 bases from V and 5 bases from J, with 12 bases in between. The germline CDR1 and CDR2 sequences are MDHEN and SYDVKM. The CDR3 is 13 residues long. The CDR3 DNA reads TGTGCCAGCAGGCTGGGAGTAGAAGATACGCAGTATTTT. It yields the protein CASRLGVEDTQYF.

The V and J genes are TRBV9 and TRBJ2-3; TRBD2 aligns across 8 bases. The CDR3 has 15 amino acids. CDR1 and CDR2 (germline): SGDLS, YYNGEE. The J segment lost 6 bases and the V segment lost 3 bases, leaving 9 bases of the junction unmatched. CDR3: CASSAGGAVGDTQYF. The CDR3 DNA is TGTGCCAGCAGCGCCGGGGGGGCAGTTGGGGATACGCAGTATTTT.

This clonotype was seen repeatedly, ten times or more. J is TRBJ2-3 and V is TRBV5-1, with 14 positions matching TRBD2. This CDR3 region has 17 residues. Trimming took 6 bases from V and 5 from J; bases not matched to a gene: 11. Per the germline V gene, CDR1 is SGHRS and CDR2 is YFSETQ. CDR3 DNA: TGCGCCAGCAAACGGGGACTAGCGGGAGCAAGTGGAGATACGCAGTATTTT. Translating it yields CASKRGLAGASGDTQYF.

In its sample, this clonotype was seen many times. In nucleotides, the CDR3 is TGCGCCAGCAGCTCCCTAGCGGGAGGGAACACCTACAATGAGCAGTTCTTC. Its protein is CASSSLAGGNTYNEQFF. The chain links TRBV5-1 to TRBJ2-1; the match to TRBD2 covers 12 bases. CDR3 size: 17 residues. The V segment lost 3 bases and the J segment 2 bases; nucleotides outside the gene matches: 6. Germline lookup yields CDR1 SGHRS and CDR2 YFSETQ.

A remark on this clonotype: No DNA is shown, since the ends of the CDR3 on it are uncertain; the CDR3 is the one TCRdb lists. The rearrangement links TRBV29-1 to TRBJ2-3; whether TRBD2, the table's D call, matches the DNA was not checked. CDR1 and CDR2 from the germline V gene are SQVTM and ANQGSEA. Inclusive of both ends, the CDR3 amounts to 23 amino acids. CDR3 sequence: CSVEGTSGSVEQFFGPGTDTQYF.